The rows below give T cell receptor beta chains drawn from one sample of a study of cytomegalovirus exposure and HLA in healthy donors. Using immunoSEQ multiplex PCR, the repertoire was profiled, and TCRdb retains in-frame clones only, with some absent. Of about 160,000 clones in the sample, around four fifths were seen once. The sample comprised PBMCs. All receptors derive from a man aged 45-65 years in good health and CMV-seropositive. Each CDR3 is given with its conserved first and last residue. The D gene is left open where the match is weak. The size entry is marked missing in some rows and otherwise reads once, few, many or a size class.

abundance	v_gene	j_gene	d_gene	len	CDR3nt	CDR3aa
-	TRBV7-2	TRBJ1-2	TRBD1	17	TGTGCCAGCAGCTTAGAGGGGGTAGGGACAGGGTTTGGAGGCTACACCTTC	CASSLEGVGTGFGGYTF
few	TRBV19	TRBJ2-1	TRBD1	17	TGTGCCAGTAGTATAGATGCCGACAGGGCGATATACAATGAGCAGTTCTTC	CASSIDADRAIYNEQFF
-	TRBV5-1	TRBJ2-5	-	14	TGCGCCAGCAGCTTGGGACAGTTGGAGGAGACCCAGTACTTC	CASSLGQLEETQYF
once	TRBV6-5	TRBJ1-1	TRBD1	15	TGTGCCAGCAGTTACTCGGGCCAGGGGGTCACTGAAGCTTTCTTT	CASSYSGQGVTEAFF
-	TRBV10-3	TRBJ2-5	TRBD1	16	TGTGCCATCAGCGACCACCCCCGGGACAGAAAAGAGACCCAGTACTTC	CAISDHPRDRKETQYF
-	TRBV30	TRBJ2-7	-	12	TGTGCCTGGAGTCTACAGTCCTACGAGCAGTACTTC	CAWSLQSYEQYF
-	TRBV5-1	TRBJ2-7	-	14	TGCGCCAGCAGCTTGGTGGCTAGCAACTACGAGCAGTACTTC	CASSLVASNYEQYF
-	TRBV25-1	TRBJ1-5	-	14	TGTGCCAGCAGTTCCAGGGGAGGGGGTCAGCCCCAGCATTTT	CASSSRGGGQPQHF
-	TRBV7-9	TRBJ2-7	TRBD1	15	TGTTCCAGCAGCTCCTCCGGGACAGGCGTCTACGAGCAGTACTTC	CSSSSSGTGVYEQYF
-	TRBV7-3	TRBJ2-6	TRBD1	18	TGTGCCAGCAGCTTATCCAGGACAGGGGGGTCTGGGGCCAACGTCCTGACTTTC	CASSLSRTGGSGANVLTF
-	TRBV6-4	TRBJ1-1	-	12	TGTGCCAGCAGTGACTCCATCGGTGAAGCTTTCTTT	CASSDSIGEAFF
-	TRBV6-5	TRBJ1-2	-	15	TGTGCCAGCAGTTACTCGGGCGATGAGCACTATGGCTACACCTTC	CASSYSGDEHYGYTF
-	TRBV4-1	TRBJ2-1	TRBD2	16	TGCGCCAGCAGCCAAGAGCCCCTAGCGGGGGGCCGAAAGCAGTTCTTC	CASSQEPLAGGRKQFF
-	TRBV5-4	TRBJ2-2	-	13	TGTGCCAGCGGCGAGGGATGGACCGGGGAGCTGTTTTTT	CASGEGWTGELFF
-	TRBV6-4	TRBJ2-7	-	16	TGTGCCAGCAGTGACTCTGCGACATCCCACCTTTACGAGCAGTACTTC	CASSDSATSHLYEQYF
-	TRBV5-6	TRBJ1-2	TRBD1	14	TGTGCCAGCAGCCAGGGACAGCCTAACTATGGCTACACCTTC	CASSQGQPNYGYTF
-	TRBV19	TRBJ1-2	TRBD1	15	TGTGCCAGTAGCTATCCGGGACAGGGGGACTATGGCTACACCTTC	CASSYPGQGDYGYTF
-	TRBV7-3	TRBJ2-7	-	14	TGTGCCAGCAGCTTAAAGAACGGTCCCTACGAGCAGTACTTC	CASSLKNGPYEQYF
-	TRBV2	TRBJ2-4	-	16	TGTGCCAGCAGTGACGGTGGGCATCGGGCCAAAAACATTCAGTACTTC	CASSDGGHRAKNIQYF
few	TRBV25-1	TRBJ2-7	-	15	TGTGCCAGCAGTGAAGTGGGGACACCCGCCTACGAGCAGTACTTC	CASSEVGTPAYEQYF
-	TRBV30	TRBJ2-5	TRBD2	16	TGTGCCTGGAACAAAGCAGGCGGGAGGGCCCTAGAGACCCAGTACTTC	CAWNKAGGRALETQYF
-	TRBV29-1	TRBJ2-1	-	12	TGCAGCGTTGATCGAGGAGGGAATGAGCAGTTCTTC	CSVDRGGNEQFF
few	TRBV5-1	TRBJ1-5	TRBD1	14	TGCGCCAGCAGTTCCGGGACAGGGGGTCAGCCCCAGCATTTT	CASSSGTGGQPQHF
-	TRBV7-7	TRBJ2-5	TRBD2	15	TGTGCTAGCAGCTTCGGTGGGGGAGGGCAAGAGACCCAGTACTTC	CASSFGGGGQETQYF
-	TRBV5-1	TRBJ1-5	-	13	TGCGCCAGCAGCTTCGGAGGGGATCAGCCCCAGCATTTT	CASSFGGDQPQHF
-	TRBV6-6	TRBJ2-7	TRBD1	16	TGTGCCAGCAGTTACTGGGGGACAGGGGGCTCCTACGAGCAGTACTTC	CASSYWGTGGSYEQYF
-	TRBV13	TRBJ2-1	-	16	TGTGCCAGCAGCTCAGCGGGGGACAGGGTTTACAATGAGCAGTTCTTC	CASSSAGDRVYNEQFF
-	TRBV18	TRBJ2-7	-	14	TGTGCCAGCTCACCACCGGAGGTTCTCTACGAGCAGTACTTC	CASSPPEVLYEQYF
-	TRBV15	TRBJ1-2	TRBD1	17	TGTGCCACCAGCAGAATGACCCCCCAGGGGGTGGGCTATGGCTACACCTTC	CATSRMTPQGVGYGYTF
-	TRBV4-3	TRBJ2-7	-	14	TGCGCCAGCAGCCAGGGCCGGGGATCCTACGAGCAGTACTTC	CASSQGRGSYEQYF
once	TRBV6-1	TRBJ2-5	-	12	TGTGCCAGCAGTGACACAGCCCGGACCCAGTACTTC	CASSDTARTQYF
-	TRBV28	TRBJ1-1	-	11	TGTGCCAGCAGTACTAACATCCGAGCTTTCTTT	CASSTNIRAFF
few	TRBV5-1	TRBJ1-1	TRBD1	14	TGCGCCAGCAGTCTAGGACAGGCGTCCACTGAAGCTTTCTTT	CASSLGQASTEAFF
-	TRBV4-1	TRBJ2-1	TRBD1	16	TGCGCCAGCAGCCAAGATGGGGCAGGGGGCGGAGATGAGCAGTTCTTC	CASSQDGAGGGDEQFF
-	TRBV28	TRBJ2-5	-	15	TGTGCCAGCAGTTCCCGGCAGGGGCCACAAGAGACCCAGTACTTC	CASSSRQGPQETQYF
-	TRBV6-6	TRBJ1-2	-	13	TGTGCCAGCAGTTCGACAGGAAACTATGGCTACACCTTC	CASSSTGNYGYTF
once	TRBV19	TRBJ1-6	-	13	TGTGCCAGTACCCGAAACAGGGATTCACCCCTCCACTTT	CASTRNRDSPLHF
few	TRBV7-2	TRBJ1-1	-	13	TGTGCCAGCAGCTGGGACATCGACACTGAAGCTTTCTTT	CASSWDIDTEAFF
-	TRBV7-9	TRBJ1-1	-	14	TGTGCCAGCAGCCCTACCATCGCCGACACTGAAGCTTTCTTT	CASSPTIADTEAFF
-	TRBV7-2	TRBJ2-1	-	12	TGTGCCAGCAGCCCGGGTCACAATGAGCAGTTCTTC	CASSPGHNEQFF
-	TRBV7-9	TRBJ1-1	-	14	TGTGCCAGCAGCTTACCATGGGAGGGGACTGAAGCTTTCTTT	CASSLPWEGTEAFF
few	TRBV28	TRBJ2-3	TRBD2	17	TGTGCCAGCAGTTTAGGGAGCGGGGGGAAGGATACAGATACGCAGTATTTT	CASSLGSGGKDTDTQYF
-	TRBV11-1	TRBJ2-1	-	15	TGTGCCAGCAGCTTGACGGGACGGTGGGGGGATGAGCAGTTCTTC	CASSLTGRWGDEQFF
-	TRBV7-2	TRBJ1-5	-	16	TGTGCCAGCAGCCGTAATTCGGGGAATTGGGATCAGCCCCAGCATTTT	CASSRNSGNWDQPQHF
-	TRBV4-2	TRBJ1-2	-	13	TGTGCCAGCAGCCAAGACCGGCGGTATGGCTACACCTTC	CASSQDRRYGYTF
-	TRBV30	TRBJ1-6	-	12	TGTGCCTGGAGTTTGAAGGGGACACCCCTCCACTTT	CAWSLKGTPLHF
-	TRBV18	TRBJ2-7	-	16	TGTGCCAGCTCACCACTCCAGGGTATCTCCTCCTACGAGCAGTACTTC	CASSPLQGISSYEQYF
once	TRBV7-2	TRBJ1-2	-	14	TGTGCCAGCTGGAGGGGGGGCGCGGGGTATGGCTACACCTTC	CASWRGGAGYGYTF
once	TRBV11-1	TRBJ1-4	-	14	TGTGCCAGCAGCTTCCCGGGGACTAATGAAAAACTGTTTTTT	CASSFPGTNEKLFF
-	TRBV4-3	TRBJ1-1	TRBD1	14	TGCGCCAGCAGCCAAGGATCAGGGGGCACTGAAGCTTTCTTT	CASSQGSGGTEAFF
-	TRBV7-2	TRBJ2-1	TRBD2	16	TGTGCCAGCAGCCGTGCCAGCGGGAGGGCGAAGAATGAGCAGTTCTTC	CASSRASGRAKNEQFF
-	TRBV30	TRBJ1-5	-	15	TGTGCCTGTACACGATTGGGGGGGGGAAATCAGCCCCAGCATTTT	CACTRLGGGNQPQHF
-	TRBV5-4	TRBJ1-4	-	15	TGTGCCAGCACCCCCTATTCATCAACTAATGAAAAACTGTTTTTT	CASTPYSSTNEKLFF
-	TRBV11-1	TRBJ2-1	-	15	TGTGCCAGCAGCCCTGACAGGTACTCCTACAATGAGCAGTTCTTC	CASSPDRYSYNEQFF